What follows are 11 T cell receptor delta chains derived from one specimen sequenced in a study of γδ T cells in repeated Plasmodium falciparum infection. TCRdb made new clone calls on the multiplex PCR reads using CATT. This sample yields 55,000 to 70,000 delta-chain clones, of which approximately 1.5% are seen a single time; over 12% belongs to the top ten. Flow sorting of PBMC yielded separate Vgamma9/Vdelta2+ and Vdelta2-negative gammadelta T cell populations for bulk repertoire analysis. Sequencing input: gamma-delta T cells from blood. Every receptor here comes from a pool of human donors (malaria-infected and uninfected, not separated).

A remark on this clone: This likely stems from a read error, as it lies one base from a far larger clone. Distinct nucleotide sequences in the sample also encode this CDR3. Here the CDR3 reads CALGATGGFPVWGITLYTDKLIF. CDR3 sequence (DNA): TGTGCTCTTGGGGCCACTGGGGGATTTCCGGTCTGGGGGATAACCTTGTACACCGATAAACTCATCTTT. The chain couples TRDV1 to TRDJ1; TRDD3 matches at 10 bases. TCRdb does not report a J gene; here it was assigned by matching the DNA to germline references. The CDR3 consists of 23 residues. In germline, CDR1 is TSWWSYY, CDR2 QGS. V trimming: 4 bases; J trimming: 0 bases; junction bases outside the gene matches: 26.

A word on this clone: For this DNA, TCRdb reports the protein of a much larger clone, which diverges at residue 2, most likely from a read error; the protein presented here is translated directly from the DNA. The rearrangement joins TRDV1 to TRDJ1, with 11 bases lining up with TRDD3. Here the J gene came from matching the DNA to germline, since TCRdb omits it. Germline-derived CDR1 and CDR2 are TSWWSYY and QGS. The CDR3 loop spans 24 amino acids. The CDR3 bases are TGTTCTCTTGGGGATCTTCCTAGGGTCGATGCGCTGGGGGATACCGAACGCAACACCGATAAACTCATCTTT. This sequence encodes CSLGDLPRVDALGDTERNTDKLIF.

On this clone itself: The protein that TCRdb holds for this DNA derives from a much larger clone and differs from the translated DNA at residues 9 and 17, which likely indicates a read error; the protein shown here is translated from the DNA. The CDR3 DNA reads as TGTGCCTTTGCCTTCCTACGGATTCGGGGGATACTCAATCCCTCGTACGCCGATAAACTCATCTTT. Its translation: CAFAFLRIRGILNPSYADKLIF. The chain combines TRDV3 with TRDJ1; tentatively, D is TRDD2 or TRDD3 (9 bases each). CDR1 and CDR2 (germline): TVYSNPD, GDNSRS (reference sequence). Trimming left V 2 bases short and J 3 bases short, with 40 bases between. This CDR3 has 22 amino acids.

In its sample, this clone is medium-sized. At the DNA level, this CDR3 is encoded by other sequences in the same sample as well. The CDR3 loop reads CALGELPHELTNRGIQKLTAQLFF. In DNA form, the CDR3 reads TGTGCTCTTGGGGAACTTCCTCATGAACTTACCAACCGGGGGATACAAAAGTTGACAGCACAACTCTTCTTT. This chain connects TRDV1 to TRDJ2, with TRDD3 matching over 9 bases. This CDR3 contains 24 residues. V dropped 0 bases and J dropped 2; count of bases not matched to a gene: 25. Germline V gene lookup returns CDR1 TSWWSYY and CDR2 QGS.

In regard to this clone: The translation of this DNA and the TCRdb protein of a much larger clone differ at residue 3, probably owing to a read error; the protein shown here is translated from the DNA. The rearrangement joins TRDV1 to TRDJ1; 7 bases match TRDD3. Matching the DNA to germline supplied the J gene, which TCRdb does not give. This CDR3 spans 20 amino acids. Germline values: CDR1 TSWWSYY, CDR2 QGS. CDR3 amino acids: CAFGENRLYHWGLHTDKLIF. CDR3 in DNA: TGTGCTTTTGGGGAAAACCGGCTCTACCACTGGGGACTCCACACCGATAAACTCATCTTT.

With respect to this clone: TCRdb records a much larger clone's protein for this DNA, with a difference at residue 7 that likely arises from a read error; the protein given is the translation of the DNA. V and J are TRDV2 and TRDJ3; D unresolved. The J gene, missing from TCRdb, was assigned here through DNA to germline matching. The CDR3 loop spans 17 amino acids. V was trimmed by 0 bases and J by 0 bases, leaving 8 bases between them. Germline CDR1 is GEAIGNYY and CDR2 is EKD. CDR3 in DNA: TGTGCCTGTGACACCTGGAGGAGCTCCTGGGACACCCGACAGATGTTTTTC. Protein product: CACDTWRSSWDTRQMFF.

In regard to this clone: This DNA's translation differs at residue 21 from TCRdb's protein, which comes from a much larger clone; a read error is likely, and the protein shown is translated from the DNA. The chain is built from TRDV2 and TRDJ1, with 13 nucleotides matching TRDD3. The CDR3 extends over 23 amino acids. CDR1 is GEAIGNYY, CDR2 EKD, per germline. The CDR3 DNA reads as TGTGCCTGTGACACCGTCCAAAATTTAGGAGTACTGGGGGATACGCGGGAACCCGATAAACCCATCTTT. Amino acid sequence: CACDTVQNLGVLGDTREPDKPIF.

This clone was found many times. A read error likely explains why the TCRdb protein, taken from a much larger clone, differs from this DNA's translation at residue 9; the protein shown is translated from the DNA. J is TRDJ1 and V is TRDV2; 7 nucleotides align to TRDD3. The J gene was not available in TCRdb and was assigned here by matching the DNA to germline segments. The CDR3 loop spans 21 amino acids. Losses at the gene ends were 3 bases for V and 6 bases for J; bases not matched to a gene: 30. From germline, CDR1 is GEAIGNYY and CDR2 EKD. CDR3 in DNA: TGTGCCTGTGACCCAATAACGCCTGGGGGTTCGAGCCCGGGGCCTCTTAATAAACTCATCTTT. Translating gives CACDPITPGGSSPGPLNKLIF.

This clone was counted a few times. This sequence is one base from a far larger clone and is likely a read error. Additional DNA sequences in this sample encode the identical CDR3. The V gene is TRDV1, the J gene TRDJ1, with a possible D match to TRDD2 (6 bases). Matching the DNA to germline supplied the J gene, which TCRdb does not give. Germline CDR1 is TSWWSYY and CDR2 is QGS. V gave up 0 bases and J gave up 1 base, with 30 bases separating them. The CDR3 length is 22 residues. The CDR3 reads CALGELSFPKSPSWTSTDKLIF. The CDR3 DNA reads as TGTGCTCTTGGGGAACTATCCTTCCCCAAGTCCCCGTCATGGACGAGCACCGATAAACTCATCTTT.

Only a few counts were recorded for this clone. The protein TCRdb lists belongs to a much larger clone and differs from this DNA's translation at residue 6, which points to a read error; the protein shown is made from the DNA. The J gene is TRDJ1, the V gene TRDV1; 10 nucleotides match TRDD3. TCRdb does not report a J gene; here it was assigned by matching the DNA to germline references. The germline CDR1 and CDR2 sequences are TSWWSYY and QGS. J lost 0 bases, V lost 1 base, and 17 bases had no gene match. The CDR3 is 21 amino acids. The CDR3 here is CALGEPLPYWGIPPNTDKLIF. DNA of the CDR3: TGTGCTCTTGGGGAACCCCTCCCTTACTGGGGGATCCCTCCTAACACCGATAAACTCATCTTT.

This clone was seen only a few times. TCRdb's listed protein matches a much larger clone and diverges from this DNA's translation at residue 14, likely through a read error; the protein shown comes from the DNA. The CDR3 DNA is TGTGCTCTTGGGCTCCTTCCTGACGTACTGGGGGACCAACTTAACACCGATAAACTCATCTTT. Translating gives CALGLLPDVLGDQLNTDKLIF. This chain links TRDV1 with TRDJ1, with 9 nucleotides matching TRDD3. The trim removed 5 bases at V and 0 bases at J, leaving 22 bases unmatched. CDR1 and CDR2 (germline): TSWWSYY, QGS. The CDR3 sequence is 21 residues long.